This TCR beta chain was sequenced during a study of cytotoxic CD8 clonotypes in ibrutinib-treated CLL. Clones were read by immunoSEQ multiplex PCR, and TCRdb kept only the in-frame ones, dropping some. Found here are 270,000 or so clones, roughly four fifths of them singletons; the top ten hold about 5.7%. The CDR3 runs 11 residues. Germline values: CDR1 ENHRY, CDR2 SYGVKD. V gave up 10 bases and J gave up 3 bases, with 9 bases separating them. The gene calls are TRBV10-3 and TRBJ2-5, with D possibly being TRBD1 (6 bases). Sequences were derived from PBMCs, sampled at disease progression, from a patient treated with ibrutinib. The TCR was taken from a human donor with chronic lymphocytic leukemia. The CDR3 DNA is TGTGCCACCGCAGGGGAAGAGACCCAGTACTTC. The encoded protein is CATAGEETQYF.